The clone carrying this T cell receptor beta chain was counted only a few times. This sample was taken from a study of beta chain features in type 1 diabetes. Trimming removed 5 bases at V and 4 bases at J, with 13 bases between. This CDR3 has 14 amino acids. The germline CDR1 and CDR2 sequences are SGHTA and FQGNSA. Expressed TCRB transcripts were sequenced because the isolated RNA had all been reverse transcribed beforehand. Clones were sequenced by immunoSEQ multiplex PCR, and TCRdb holds only the in-frame ones, with some missing. The data contain around 250,000 clones, 25% to 30% of them singletons.

The TCR comes from a young man in good health. The rearrangement joins TRBV7-2 to TRBJ2-3; D assignment may be TRBD1 or TRBD2 (5 bases each). The source material was central memory CD4+ T cells from blood. The DNA for the CDR3 is TGTGCCAGCAGCCCCGGGACCGCTGCAGATACGCAGTATTTT. It translates to CASSPGTAADTQYF.